The rows below give T cell receptor beta chains drawn from one sample of a study of CD8+ T cells in alopecia areata. Sequencing used immunoSEQ multiplex PCR; TCRdb keeps in-frame clones, though not all of them. Here the sample spans about 110,000 clones, 58% being singletons. The sample consisted of NKG2D-low CD8+ T cells sorted from blood. These receptors all stem from a human donor with alopecia areata. Each CDR3 is given with its conserved first and last residue. D genes are given only for firm matches. Clone size is not always given. Where it is, it says once, few, many or a class for expanded clones.

d_call j_call cdr3_length clone_size v_call cdr3_nt cdr3_aa
. TRBJ2-5 17 . TRBV6-1 TGTGCCAGCAGTGAATTCTTGAACCGGGACTCGCAAGAGACCCAGTACTTC CASSEFLNRDSQETQYF
. TRBJ2-2 13 . TRBV10-3 TGTGCCACCGCTGGAACGGGTACCGGGGAGCTGTTTTTT CATAGTGTGELFF
. TRBJ1-5 14 few TRBV7-9 TGTGCCAGCAGGGGGGATGGGAGCAATCAGCCCCAGCATTTT CASRGDGSNQPQHF
. TRBJ2-7 16 . TRBV28 TGTGCCAGCAGTTTCACAGGTGGTTCTTCGACCTACGAGCAGTACTTC CASSFTGGSSTYEQYF
. TRBJ2-4 14 once TRBV4-1 TGCGCCAGCAGCCAAGCTGGGGAGTTAAACATTCAGTACTTC CASSQAGELNIQYF
. TRBJ2-7 15 . TRBV13 TGTGCCAGCAGCCCAAGGGGGGAGGCGCCCTACGAGCAGTACTTC CASSPRGEAPYEQYF
. TRBJ2-1 15 . TRBV5-1 TGCGCCAGCAGCTTGACCCGAAGCTGGGGCGGCGAGCAGTTCTTC CASSLTRSWGGEQFF
TRBD2 TRBJ2-7 17 . TRBV5-4 TGTGCCAGCAGCTTGGTAGCGGGAGGCTCAAATCCCTACGAGCAGTACTTC CASSLVAGGSNPYEQYF
. TRBJ1-5 12 . TRBV7-6 TGTGCCAGCAGCGCCGGCAATCAGCCCCAGCATTTT CASSAGNQPQHF
. TRBJ1-1 13 . TRBV9 TGTGCCAGCAGCGCAGGTACGAACACTGAAGCTTTCTTT CASSAGTNTEAFF
. TRBJ2-7 15 . TRBV28 TGTGCCAGCAGTTTATTGGGGACTTCCGAAGGCGAGCAGTACTTC CASSLLGTSEGEQYF
. TRBJ1-5 16 . TRBV27 TGTGCCAGCAGTTTATCGATGTGGGTAAGCAATCAGCCCCAGCATTTT CASSLSMWVSNQPQHF
. TRBJ2-1 11 few TRBV29-1 TGCAGCGCCCGACTTGACAATGAGCAGTTCTTC CSARLDNEQFF
. TRBJ1-3 13 . TRBV13 TGTGCCAGCAGCTTACGGCCTGACGGGGAGAGATATTTT CASSLRPDGERYF
TRBD2 TRBJ2-3 11 . TRBV20-1 TGCAGTGCTCCGGGACTAGCGGATTCAAGGTTT CSAPGLADSRF
TRBD2 TRBJ2-1 14 . TRBV5-1 TGCGCCAGCACCCTAGCGGGAGTCGGCAATGAGCAGTTCTTC CASTLAGVGNEQFF
TRBD2 TRBJ2-7 16 few TRBV4-1 TGCGCCAGCAGCCCCTCGTCGGCTAGCGGGATCTACGAGCAGTACTTC CASSPSSASGIYEQYF
TRBD1 TRBJ1-1 16 once TRBV2 TGTGCCAGCAGCCTCACAGGGACAGAGCTGAACACTGAAGCTTTCTTT CASSLTGTELNTEAFF
. TRBJ1-1 13 . TRBV30 TGTGCCTGGAGTACAGGACTGAACACTGAAGCTTTCTTT CAWSTGLNTEAFF
TRBD2 TRBJ2-7 15 . TRBV13 TGTGCCAGCAGCCCTTTCGCGGGAGCGGGCGACGAGCAGTACTTC CASSPFAGAGDEQYF
. TRBJ1-1 11 . TRBV27 TGTGCCAGCATGAGGTACTCTGAAGCTTTCTTT CASMRYSEAFF
. TRBJ1-1 15 . TRBV29-1 TGCAGCGTTGAATTCAAAGGGAGGGTGAACACTGAAGCTTTCTTT CSVEFKGRVNTEAFF
. TRBJ2-7 14 few TRBV7-8 TGTGCCAGCAGCTTCCGGGCCAACTCCTACGAGCAGTACTTC CASSFRANSYEQYF
. TRBJ2-3 16 few TRBV6-1 TGTGCCAGCAGTGAAGCAGCAGTCCTTTCCACAGATACGCAGTATTTT CASSEAAVLSTDTQYF
TRBD1 TRBJ1-2 16 . TRBV5-1 TGCGCCAGCAGCTTGGCCGGGACAGGGTCGGAATACGGCTACACCTTC CASSLAGTGSEYGYTF
TRBD1 TRBJ1-2 15 few TRBV27 TGTGCCAGCACCCCCGGTGGAGGGGGCCGATATGGCTACACCTTC CASTPGGGGRYGYTF
. TRBJ2-7 14 . TRBV27 TGTGCCAGCAGTGTAGGAGTTGGCTCCTACGAGCAGTACTTC CASSVGVGSYEQYF